The 13 T cell receptor beta chains given below trace back to one sample, sequenced in a study of shared clonotypes between healthy human individuals. Produced via immunoSEQ multiplex PCR; TCRdb's table is partial and in-frame only. Of 1.4 million to 1.5 million clones listed, around 97% are singletons. Sequenced sample: naive CD4+ T cells sorted from blood. Documented subset: CD45RA+ positively selected. These receptors originate from a man between 25 and 39 years old in good health.

Of note for this clone: In the same sample, other DNA sequences code for this CDR3. The chain uses TRBV7-6 and TRBJ2-3, with 9 bases identical to TRBD2. The J segment lost 2 bases and the V segment lost 2 bases, leaving 5 bases of the junction unmatched. The CDR3 length is 16 residues. The germline V gene encodes CDR1 SGHVS and CDR2 FNYEAQ. CDR3 sequence: CASSLLAGGLTDTQYF. Here the CDR3 DNA reads TGTGCCAGCAGCTTATTGGCGGGAGGGCTCACAGATACGCAGTATTTT.

Remarks on this clone: The sample has other DNA sequences that encode this CDR3 too. The V call is TRBV5-6, the J call TRBJ2-7; no firm D call. The CDR3 is 12 residues long. CDR1 is SGHDT, CDR2 YYEEEE, per germline. The germline V and J ends were trimmed by 0 bases and 3 bases, with 4 bases remaining between them. The CDR3 spells CASSLAVYEQYF. The DNA of the CDR3 is TGTGCCAGCAGCTTGGCGGTCTACGAGCAGTACTTC. Full variable domain (rest looked up from reference TRBV5-6 and TRBJ2-7): DAGVTQSPTHLIKTRGQQVTLRCSPKSGHDTVSWYQQALGQGPQFIFQYYEEEERQRGNFPDRFSGHQFPNYSSELNVNALLLGDSALYLCASSLAVYEQYFGPGTRLTVT.

This chain uses TRBV4-1 with TRBJ2-5; D is ambiguous. V gave up 0 bases and J gave up 5 bases, with 16 bases separating them. This CDR3 has 16 residues. Germline V gene data show CDR1 as MGHRA and CDR2 as YSYEKL. The chain's CDR3 is CASSQDWAGLRETQYF. The CDR3 DNA reads TGCGCCAGCAGCCAAGATTGGGCAGGATTGCGGGAGACCCAGTACTTC.

The V gene is TRBV5-1, the J gene TRBJ2-3; D unclear. Germline V gene lookup returns CDR1 SGHRS and CDR2 YFSETQ. The CDR3 extends over 14 amino acids. The germline V and J ends were trimmed by 0 bases and 2 bases, with 7 bases remaining between them. The CDR3 loop is CASSLADHTDTQYF. In DNA form, the CDR3 reads TGCGCCAGCAGCTTGGCGGATCACACAGATACGCAGTATTTT.

This chain links TRBV5-4 with TRBJ2-7, with 9 positions matching TRBD2. The V gene end was trimmed by 2 bases and the J gene end by 2 bases; junction bases not matched to a gene: 5. Germline V gene data show CDR1 as SGHNT and CDR2 as YYREEE (reference sequence). The CDR3 extends over 15 amino acids. CDR3 sequence: CASSFLAGYPYEQYF. Here the CDR3 DNA reads TGTGCCAGCAGCTTTCTAGCGGGGTACCCCTACGAGCAGTACTTC.

Concerning this clone itself: The same CDR3 can be traced to other DNA sequences in this sample. V and J are TRBV6-4 and TRBJ2-7; no definite D call. The V gene's germline CDR1 is MRHNA and CDR2 SNTAGT. This CDR3 is 9 amino acids long. V was shortened by 5 bases and J by 4 bases, with 0 bases between the two germline ends. CDR3 protein: CASSYEQYF. In DNA, the CDR3 is TGTGCCAGCAGTTACGAGCAGTACTTC.

V gene TRBV30 combines with J gene TRBJ1-5; D uncertain. Germline values: CDR1 GTSNPN, CDR2 SVGIG (reference sequence). CDR3 length equals 17 residues. V shed 0 bases and J shed 0 bases, with 15 bases lying between them. As DNA, the CDR3 is TGTGCCTGGAGTGTAGCCAGAAGTGGGTATAGCAATCAGCCCCAGCATTTT. Translated: CAWSVARSGYSNQPQHF.

The V gene is TRBV14, the J gene TRBJ1-1; 8 nucleotides align to TRBD1. J was trimmed by 1 base and V by 5 bases; bases with no gene match: 9. The CDR3 totals 16 residues. The germline V gene encodes CDR1 SGHDN and CDR2 FVKESK. This CDR3 reads CASSYLPDRGNTEAFF. In DNA form, the CDR3 reads TGTGCCAGCAGCTACCTCCCAGACAGGGGGAACACTGAAGCTTTCTTT.

This clone occurred once. The chain couples TRBV20-1 to TRBJ2-5; unclear D gene. Looked up from germline, CDR1 is DFQATT and CDR2 is SNEGSKA (reference sequence). CDR3 length: 11 residues. V was trimmed by 2 bases and J by 9 bases, leaving 10 bases between them. CDR3 sequence reads: CSARPGQAQYF. The DNA of the CDR3 is TGCAGTGCTAGACCGGGCCAAGCCCAGTACTTC.

The chain links TRBV5-4 to TRBJ2-3; D unresolved. Trimming took 4 bases from V and 0 from J, leaving 12 bases between them. The germline V gene has CDR1 SGHNT and CDR2 YYREEE (reference sequence). CDR3 size: 15 residues. CDR3 bases: TGTGCCAGCAGCCTAGGGTCGGGCAGCACAGATACGCAGTATTTT. Protein sequence: CASSLGSGSTDTQYF.

The rearrangement uses TRBV5-1 and TRBJ2-1; TRBD1 or TRBD2 may be the D gene (5 bases each). V lost 4 bases, J lost 8 bases, and 13 bases lay in between. Germline V CDR1 and CDR2: SGHRS, YFSETQ. This CDR3 has 13 amino acids. This CDR3 reads CASSNRGPDEQFF. The CDR3, as DNA: TGCGCCAGCAGCAATCGGGGCCCAGATGAGCAGTTCTTC.

Of note for this clone: At one end, the junction sequence differs from germline, possibly due to a read error. The rearrangement links TRBV20-1 to TRBJ1-1; maybe TRBD1 (5 bases). The CDR3 has 10 residues. CDR1 is DFQATT, CDR2 SNEGSKA, per germline (reference sequence). This CDR3 reads CSARGQGATF. DNA for the CDR3: TGCAGTGCTAGAGGGCAGGGCGCAACCTTT.

The chain has TRBV2 and TRBJ2-3; tentative D call: TRBD2 (6 bases). The germline V and J ends were trimmed by 4 bases and 2 bases, with 19 bases remaining between them. The CDR3 sequence is 17 residues long. The germline V gene has CDR1 SNHLY and CDR2 FYNNEI. CDR3 sequence: CASSAYLLASLTDTQYF. In DNA form, the CDR3 reads TGTGCCAGCAGTGCTTACCTCCTAGCGTCACTCACAGATACGCAGTATTTT.